A selection of T cell receptor beta chains follows, all from one sample in a study of cytomegalovirus exposure and HLA in healthy donors. Clones were read by immunoSEQ multiplex PCR, and TCRdb kept only the in-frame ones, dropping some. The sample has around 190,000 clones; about 85% are singletons. Sequenced: PBMCs. The receptors here all came from a woman aged 45-60 years in good health and CMV-seronegative. Each CDR3 is given with its conserved first and last residue. The D gene is left open where the match is weak. For some rows the clone size is stated as once, few or many, or as a class when expanded; others skip it.

size,J,D,V,CDR3,DNA
once,TRBJ2-3,TRBD2,TRBV7-2,CASSSASGGGTDTQYF,TGTGCCAGCAGCTCCGCTAGCGGGGGCGGCACAGATACGCAGTATTTT
.,TRBJ1-2,.,TRBV19,CASSMGPANYGYTF,TGTGCCAGTAGTATGGGGCCAGCTAACTATGGCTACACCTTC
.,TRBJ2-7,.,TRBV6-5,CASSLLRGPYEQYF,TGTGCCAGCAGTCTTCTAAGGGGCCCCTACGAGCAGTACTTC
few,TRBJ1-1,TRBD1,TRBV29-1,CSVGNQGAGTEAFF,TGCAGCGTTGGCAACCAGGGGGCCGGTACTGAAGCTTTCTTT
.,TRBJ2-3,.,TRBV28,CASSRHSPKYAQYF,TGTGCCAGCAGCCGACATTCTCCCAAATATGCGCAGTATTTT
few,TRBJ2-7,TRBD1,TRBV29-1,CSVEDGTGGPYEQYF,TGCAGCGTTGAAGATGGGACAGGGGGCCCCTACGAGCAGTACTTC
few,TRBJ2-7,TRBD1,TRBV19,CASSIPGQAYEQYF,TGTGCCAGTAGTATCCCTGGACAGGCCTACGAGCAGTACTTC
few,TRBJ2-3,.,TRBV6-4,CASSEQGRSGTDTQYF,TGTGCCAGCAGTGAACAGGGCCGTAGTGGCACAGATACGCAGTATTTT
.,TRBJ2-5,TRBD1,TRBV19,CATRDRGVEETQYF,TGTGCCACCCGGGACAGGGGAGTTGAAGAGACCCAGTACTTC
.,TRBJ1-2,.,TRBV11-2,CASSLTEGYTF,TGTGCCAGCAGCTTAACTGAGGGCTACACCTTC
.,TRBJ1-2,.,TRBV12-1,CASSSPTGSDNYGYTF,TGTGCCAGCAGCTCACCGACAGGGTCGGATAACTATGGCTACACCTTC
.,TRBJ1-5,TRBD1,TRBV5-1,CASSLGQGGNQPQHF,TGCGCCAGCAGCTTGGGACAGGGAGGCAATCAGCCCCAGCATTTT
.,TRBJ2-1,TRBD2,TRBV4-1,CASSHSGGTQKNEQFF,TGCGCCAGCAGCCATAGCGGGGGGACACAAAAAAATGAGCAGTTCTTC
.,TRBJ2-3,TRBD2,TRBV4-3,CASSHGLAGGSTDTQYF,TGCGCCAGCAGCCACGGACTAGCGGGAGGGAGCACAGATACGCAGTATTTT
few,TRBJ2-7,.,TRBV6-6,CASSPLREQYF,TGTGCCAGCAGTCCCCTGAGGGAGCAGTACTTC
.,TRBJ2-5,TRBD2,TRBV28,CASSSSGTSGRAAETQYF,TGTGCCAGCAGTTCCTCCGGGACTAGCGGGAGGGCGGCAGAGACCCAGTACTTC
.,TRBJ1-4,.,TRBV5-5,CASSISRVGDEKLFF,TGTGCCAGCAGCATCAGTAGAGTAGGGGATGAAAAACTGTTTTTT
.,TRBJ2-7,.,TRBV5-1,CASSLTGIYEQYF,TGCGCCAGCAGCTTGACAGGAATCTACGAGCAGTACTTC
.,TRBJ2-1,.,TRBV27,CASSLSPPTGVEQFF,TGTGCCAGCAGTTTATCCCCGCCAACTGGAGTTGAGCAGTTCTTC
once,TRBJ2-1,.,TRBV5-4,CASSLVGRRVSSYNEQFF,TGTGCCAGCAGCTTGGTAGGGCGGAGGGTGAGCTCCTACAATGAGCAGTTCTTC
.,TRBJ1-2,TRBD1,TRBV6-5,CASSSPRGAENYGYTF,TGTGCCAGCAGTTCCCCCAGGGGGGCAGAAAACTATGGCTACACCTTC
.,TRBJ1-6,TRBD1,TRBV7-2,CASSPPQRGRYSPLHF,TGTGCCAGCAGCCCCCCCCAAAGGGGGCGGTATTCACCCCTCCACTTT
.,TRBJ1-1,TRBD1,TRBV7-9,CASSPRPGQGGLAAFF,TGTGCCAGCAGCCCTCGGCCGGGACAGGGGGGACTCGCGGCTTTCTTT
once,TRBJ2-7,TRBD2,TRBV19,CASSPDGLAGGGRNEQYF,TGTGCCAGTAGTCCCGACGGACTAGCGGGAGGAGGTAGGAACGAGCAGTACTTC
.,TRBJ2-3,.,TRBV10-3,CAISDLVGSTDTQYF,TGTGCCATCAGTGATCTAGTCGGTAGCACAGATACGCAGTATTTT
.,TRBJ2-3,TRBD2,TRBV5-4,CASRTERDTDTQYF,TGTGCCAGCAGAACAGAGCGGGACACAGATACGCAGTATTTT
.,TRBJ2-3,TRBD2,TRBV9,CASSPRASGDTDTQYF,TGTGCCAGCAGCCCCCGGGCTAGCGGAGACACAGATACGCAGTATTTT
.,TRBJ2-5,TRBD1,TRBV15,CATSSLGGRRETQYF,TGTGCCACCAGCAGCCTAGGGGGCAGAAGGGAGACCCAGTACTTC
.,TRBJ2-3,TRBD2,TRBV5-1,CASSLAGGYTDTQYF,TGCGCCAGCAGCTTGGCCGGGGGGTACACAGATACGCAGTATTTT
.,TRBJ2-1,TRBD2,TRBV7-9,CSSSLGLAGVEQFF,TGTTCCAGCAGCTTAGGACTAGCGGGAGTAGAGCAGTTCTTC
.,TRBJ2-2,.,TRBV7-2,CASSLGLLNTGELFF,TGTGCCAGCAGCTTAGGGCTTCTGAACACCGGGGAGCTGTTTTTT
.,TRBJ2-4,TRBD2,TRBV10-3,CAISEAGSKNIQYF,TGTGCCATCAGTGAAGCGGGGTCCAAAAACATTCAGTACTTC
.,TRBJ1-4,TRBD1,TRBV6-5,CASRPGTGGEKLFF,TGTGCCAGCAGACCCGGGACAGGGGGCGAAAAACTGTTTTTT
.,TRBJ2-5,TRBD2,TRBV15,CATSGRELQETQYF,TGTGCCACCAGCGGGCGGGAGCTACAAGAGACCCAGTACTTC
.,TRBJ2-1,TRBD1,TRBV12-5,CASGLGQGYYNEQFF,TGTGCTAGTGGTTTGGGACAGGGATATTACAATGAGCAGTTCTTC
.,TRBJ2-5,TRBD1,TRBV28,CASSSMTGIRETQYF,TGTGCCAGCAGTTCTATGACAGGGATCAGGGAGACCCAGTACTTC
once,TRBJ2-5,TRBD2,TRBV7-2,CADSRGGGEETQYF,TGTGCCGACTCGAGGGGCGGGGGGGAAGAGACCCAGTACTTC
once,TRBJ2-1,TRBD2,TRBV7-6,CASSAGLAFSFQFF,TGTGCCAGCAGTGCGGGACTAGCGTTCTCATTCCAGTTCTTC
.,TRBJ1-3,.,TRBV2,CASSEKRSGKGNTIYF,TGTGCCAGCAGTGAAAAGCGGTCGGGGAAAGGAAACACCATATATTTT
.,TRBJ2-3,.,TRBV6-6,CASSYAPSSDTQYF,TGTGCCAGCAGTTACGCGCCGTCTTCAGATACGCAGTATTTT
.,TRBJ1-1,TRBD1,TRBV29-1,CSVWDRPNTEAFF,TGCAGCGTTTGGGACAGGCCGAACACTGAAGCTTTCTTT
.,TRBJ2-1,TRBD2,TRBV7-2,CASSLGGGAYNEQFF,TGTGCCAGCAGCTTAGGCGGGGGGGCCTACAATGAGCAGTTCTTC
.,TRBJ2-3,TRBD2,TRBV5-1,CASSSTSGVADTQYF,TGCGCCAGCAGCTCCACTAGCGGGGTGGCAGATACGCAGTATTTT
.,TRBJ1-6,TRBD1,TRBV7-9,CSSSLGDRINNSPLHF,TGTTCCAGCAGCTTAGGGGACAGGATTAATAATTCACCCCTCCACTTT